The 28 T cell receptor beta chains reported below all come from one sample, sequenced in a study of control samples from healthy donors and cancer patients. Produced via immunoSEQ multiplex PCR; TCRdb's table is partial and in-frame only. Of 65,000 to 100,000 clones in the sample, about 90% are singletons; the top ten hold more than 15%. Input material: blood. These receptor sequences come from a man aged 50 or older in good health.

This clone has more than one count but fewer than ten. This sequence joins TRBV12-5 and TRBJ2-1; a possible D gene is TRBD2 (6 bases). Germline V gives CDR1 LGHNT, CDR2 FRNRAP. The CDR3 is made up of 15 amino acids. Between the trimmed V and J ends, which lost 1 base and 6 bases, there was a span of 13 bases. CDR3 region: CASGLARLVGNEQFF. As DNA, the CDR3 is TGTGCTAGTGGTTTGGCCCGACTAGTGGGCAATGAGCAGTTCTTC.

The gene calls are TRBV7-2 and TRBJ2-1, with TRBD2 matching over 13 bases. The CDR3 is 15 amino acids. The trim removed 4 bases at V and 4 bases at J, leaving 1 base unmatched. The germline CDR1 and CDR2 sequences are SGHTA and FQGNSA. In nucleotides, the CDR3 is TGTGCCAGCAGCTGGACTAGCGGGAGTTACAATGAGCAGTTCTTC. Translating it yields CASSWTSGSYNEQFF.

The V call is TRBV5-5, the J call TRBJ2-3; 7 bases are shared with TRBD1. Germline V gives CDR1 SGHKS, CDR2 YYEKEE (reference sequence). V was pared by 3 bases and J by 7 bases, with 5 bases of the junction left unmatched. This CDR3 is 13 amino acids long. Here the CDR3 reads CASSSTTGYTQYF. The CDR3 DNA reads TGTGCCAGCAGCTCGACGACAGGGTATACGCAGTATTTT.

In its sample, this clone was seen once. The V call is TRBV19, the J call TRBJ1-2; unclear D gene. The CDR3 length is 13 residues. Germline V gene lookup returns CDR1 LNHDA and CDR2 SQIVND (reference sequence). V was clipped by 5 bases and J by 4 bases, with 11 bases between them. The CDR3, as DNA: TGTGCCAGTAGTCCCTCCGGACTCTATGGCTACACCTTC. Its translation is CASSPSGLYGYTF.

The chain carries TRBV24-1 and TRBJ2-3; D is perhaps TRBD1 (5 bases). Germline assignment: CDR1 KGHDR and CDR2 SFDVKD. V was trimmed by 12 bases and J by 2 bases, leaving 14 bases between them. The length of the CDR3 is 13 residues. CDR3: CAAGHESTDTQYF. The CDR3 DNA sequence: TGTGCCGCTGGACACGAGTCCACAGATACGCAGTATTTT.

V is TRBV6-5 and J is TRBJ1-2; no clear D gene. The germline CDR1 and CDR2 sequences are MNHEY and SVGAGI. The CDR3 loop spans 13 amino acids. V lost 7 bases and J lost 4, with 13 bases in between. The CDR3 sequence is CASTFTVGYGYTF. CDR3 nucleotide sequence: TGTGCCAGCACCTTTACGGTCGGCTATGGCTACACCTTC.

With respect to this clone: At one of its ends the junction is not consistent with the germline gene, which may arise from a read error. This chain uses TRBV27 with TRBJ2-1; D is unresolved. Germline-derived CDR1 and CDR2 are MNHEY and SMNVEV (reference sequence). The CDR3 length is 13 residues. The CDR3 is CVSRLLGYHEQFF. The DNA of the CDR3 is TGTGTCAGCAGACTGCTCGGGTATCATGAGCAGTTCTTC.

The V and J genes are TRBV9 and TRBJ1-4; D is possibly TRBD1 (5 bases). CDR1 and CDR2 from the germline V gene are SGDLS and YYNGEE. V lost 0 bases to trimming and J lost 7 bases, with 13 bases between them. This CDR3 comprises 15 residues. The chain's CDR3 is CASSVGRATGEKLFF. The DNA of the CDR3 is TGTGCCAGCAGCGTAGGGAGGGCCACAGGTGAAAAACTGTTTTTT.

This clone was found once. The CDR3, as DNA: TGTGCCGGAGGGGGAGGTTATGGCTACACCTTC. Its translation: CAGGGGYGYTF. The V call is TRBV6-5, the J call TRBJ1-2; TRBD1 might be the D (6 bases). V lost 11 bases and J lost 5, with 12 bases in between. The CDR3 runs to 11 residues. Germline V CDR1 and CDR2: MNHEY, SVGAGI.

The chain combines TRBV5-1 with TRBJ2-2; 10 positions agree with TRBD1. Germline values: CDR1 SGHRS, CDR2 YFSETQ. V lost 3 bases and J lost 4; bases outside the gene matches: 0. This CDR3 is 14 amino acids long. CDR3 bases: TGCGCCAGCAGCTGGGACAGGGGCACCGGGGAGCTGTTTTTT. Encoded protein: CASSWDRGTGELFF.

To note about this clone: Other DNA sequences in this specimen translate into the identical CDR3. The J gene is TRBJ2-2, the V gene TRBV15; 9 nucleotides line up with TRBD2. With V trimmed by 7 bases and J by 6 bases, 9 bases remained unmatched. The germline V gene encodes CDR1 LNHNV and CDR2 YYDKDF (reference sequence). The CDR3 is made up of 15 amino acids. The CDR3 coding sequence is TGTGCCACCACCTGGCTGCGGGGGGGTGCCGGGGAGCTGTTTTTT. This encodes CATTWLRGGAGELFF.

This rearrangement joins TRBV27 to TRBJ2-1; possible D gene TRBD2, 7 bases. Trimming stripped 3 bases from V and 5 bases from J, with 14 bases between. The germline V gene has CDR1 MNHEY and CDR2 SMNVEV (reference sequence). The CDR3 is 15 amino acids. Here the CDR3 reads CASSLGGGGHNEQFF. CDR3 in DNA: TGTGCCAGCAGTTTGGGGGGGGGCGGCCACAATGAGCAGTTCTTC.

The J gene is TRBJ1-5, the V gene TRBV4-2; D remains unclear. The CDR3 runs to 13 residues. Germline-derived CDR1 and CDR2 are LGHNA and YNFKEQ. V was cut by 0 bases and J by 6 bases, with 6 bases left in between. The CDR3 DNA is TGTGCCAGCAGCCAAGAGTATGGTCAGCCCCAGCATTTT. It translates to CASSQEYGQPQHF.

The V call is TRBV7-9, the J call TRBJ1-5, with unresolved D. V was shortened by 3 bases and J by 5 bases, with 11 bases between the two germline ends. CDR1 and CDR2 from the germline V gene are SEHNR and FQNEAQ (reference sequence). The CDR3 extends over 14 amino acids. CDR3 in amino acids: CASSFLGPDQPQHF. CDR3 DNA sequence: TGTGCCAGCAGCTTCCTAGGTCCCGATCAGCCCCAGCATTTT.

This clone has a single count. J is TRBJ2-1 and V is TRBV7-2, with 10 bases identical to TRBD2. This CDR3 is built from 15 residues. Unmatched junction bases numbered 10, after V lost 5 bases and J lost 9 bases. The germline gives CDR1 SGHTA, CDR2 FQGNSA. This chain's CDR3 is CASSISGRYPPEQFF. In DNA form, the CDR3 reads TGTGCCAGCAGCATTAGCGGGAGGTATCCCCCTGAGCAGTTCTTC. Based on the CDR3 plus reference TRBV7-2 and TRBJ2-1, the full variable domain is GAGVSQSPSNKVTEKGKDVELRCDPISGHTALYWYRQSLGQGLEFLIYFQGNSAPDKSGLPSDRFSAERTGGSVSTLTIQRTQQEDSAVYLCASSISGRYPPEQFFGPGTRLTVL.

The chain recombines TRBV27 with TRBJ2-3, with 7 positions matching TRBD2. Trimming cost V 6 bases and J 2 bases; bases outside gene matches: 11. CDR1 is MNHEY and CDR2 is SMNVEV in the germline V gene (reference sequence). The CDR3 length is 16 residues. CDR3 bases: TGTGCCAGCAGCCGTGAGCTAGCGGTCTTCACAGATACGCAGTATTTT. This translates into CASSRELAVFTDTQYF.

The rearrangement links TRBV7-2 to TRBJ1-1, with 9 positions matching TRBD1. Trimming cost V 5 bases and J 4 bases; bases outside gene matches: 8. Per germline, CDR1 SGHTA and CDR2 FQGNSA. The CDR3 runs to 15 residues. The CDR3 sequence is CASSLQGALPTEAFF. DNA of the CDR3: TGTGCCAGCAGCCTACAGGGGGCGCTACCCACTGAAGCTTTCTTT.

The genes are TRBV15 and TRBJ1-1; D is unresolved. This CDR3 region has 12 residues. V was cut by 5 bases and J by 9 bases, with 13 bases left in between. Germline-derived CDR1 and CDR2 are LNHNV and YYDKDF (reference sequence). CDR3 region: CATSGATGKAFF. In nucleotides, the CDR3 is TGTGCCACCAGCGGAGCCACTGGGAAAGCTTTCTTT.

This chain uses TRBV6-2 or TRBV6-3 with TRBJ2-7; 8 positions match TRBD1. Per the germline V gene, CDR1 is MNHEY and CDR2 is SVGEGT. Trimming removed 6 bases from V and 2 bases from J; junction bases left unmatched: 6. This CDR3 has 14 amino acids. The CDR3 sequence is CASSSGTGPYEQYF. CDR3 nucleotides: TGTGCCAGCAGCTCCGGGACAGGCCCCTACGAGCAGTACTTC.

The chain links TRBV5-4 to TRBJ1-6; possibly TRBD1 for D (5 bases). The germline CDR1 and CDR2 sequences are SGHNT and YYREEE (reference sequence). This CDR3 spans 16 amino acids. V was cut by 4 bases and J by 6 bases, with 17 bases left in between. CDR3 residues: CASSLPGTAVNSPLHF. CDR3 DNA: TGTGCCAGCAGCCTGCCCGGGACGGCCGTTAATTCACCCCTCCACTTT.

The chain carries TRBV19 and TRBJ1-2; D is ambiguous. V lost 5 bases and J 3 bases, leaving 10 bases between the germline ends. The CDR3 is 13 amino acids. Germline values: CDR1 LNHDA, CDR2 SQIVND (reference sequence). For the CDR3, the DNA is TGTGCCAGTAGTTCAAGGGAAGACTATGGCTACACCTTC. Its translation is CASSSREDYGYTF.

The rearrangement uses TRBV5-5 and TRBJ2-6; unclear D gene. This CDR3 comprises 16 residues. Germline values: CDR1 SGHKS, CDR2 YYEKEE (reference sequence). V was clipped by 0 bases and J by 1 base, with 8 bases between them. CDR3 sequence reads: CASSLELTSGANVLTF. The CDR3 DNA reads TGTGCCAGCAGCTTGGAACTAACTTCTGGGGCCAACGTCCTGACTTTC. Full variable domain (remainder filled in from reference TRBV5-5 and TRBJ2-6): DAGVTQSPTHLIKTRGQQVTLRCSPISGHKSVSWYQQVLGQGPQFIFQYYEKEERGRGNFPDRFSARQFPNYSSELNVNALLLGDSALYLCASSLELTSGANVLTFGAGSRLTVL.

This chain connects TRBV3-1 (or the pseudogene TRBV3-2) to TRBJ2-7, with TRBD2 identical over 10 bases. The germline V gene has CDR1 LGHDT and CDR2 YNNKEL (reference sequence). J was trimmed by 4 bases and V by 2 bases; bases with no gene match: 5. This CDR3 has 15 amino acids. CDR3 residues: CASSQTASGSYEQYF. CDR3 nucleotides: TGTGCCAGCAGCCAAACTGCTAGCGGGAGTTACGAGCAGTACTTC.

The chain recombines TRBV10-3 with TRBJ2-5; D is undetermined. There are 16 residues in the CDR3. V lost 0 bases to trimming and J lost 7 bases, with 18 bases between them. The germline CDR1 and CDR2 sequences are ENHRY and SYGVKD. The CDR3 sequence: CAISESTQGGSGTQYF. The CDR3 DNA is TGTGCCATCAGTGAGTCGACCCAAGGCGGCAGTGGGACCCAGTACTTC.

The gene calls are TRBV11-2 and TRBJ2-7; 15 bases align to TRBD2. After removal of 0 bases from V and 1 base from J, the junction contained 4 bases not matched to a gene. The CDR3 sequence is 18 residues long. Germline CDR1 SGHAT, CDR2 FQNNGV. The CDR3 nucleotides are TGTGCCAGCAGCTTAGAACTTGGACTAGCGGGAGGGTCCTACGAGCAGTACTTC. Its translation is CASSLELGLAGGSYEQYF.

The rearrangement uses TRBV19 and TRBJ2-3; D remains ambiguous. V dropped 5 bases and J dropped 2 bases, with 17 bases sitting between them. CDR3 length equals 16 residues. Germline CDR1 LNHDA, CDR2 SQIVND (reference sequence). In DNA form, the CDR3 reads TGTGCCAGTAGTCTGAATGCGCAAGAGAACACAGATACGCAGTATTTT. This gives the protein CASSLNAQENTDTQYF.

The chain recombines TRBV15 with TRBJ2-3, with a weak D call TRBD1 (6 bases). The germline gives CDR1 LNHNV, CDR2 YYDKDF (reference sequence). Trimming stripped 0 bases from V and 2 bases from J, with 12 bases between. The CDR3 length is 16 residues. The CDR3 here is CATSRDLGATTDTQYF. CDR3 sequence (DNA): TGTGCCACCAGCAGAGATCTGGGGGCTACCACAGATACGCAGTATTTT.

The chain links TRBV6-5 to TRBJ1-1; 9 nucleotides line up with TRBD1. Germline lookup yields CDR1 MNHEY and CDR2 SVGAGI. J gave up 1 base and V 4 bases, and 1 base lay outside the gene matches. The length of the CDR3 is 14 residues. The CDR3 is CASSSGQGNTEAFF. CDR3 DNA: TGTGCCAGCAGTTCGGGACAGGGGAACACTGAAGCTTTCTTT.